These T cell receptor beta chains were read from a single sample in a study of OX40 agonist ivuxolimab in advanced cancers. The data were produced by immunoSEQ multiplex PCR, yet TCRdb's version contains in-frame clones alone and is incomplete. The table records about 67,000 clones, 70% to 90% of them present only once. The specimen was CD4+ or CD8+ T cells sorted from blood, collected in a trial of the OX40 agonist ivuxolimab. The receptors were sampled from an adult with an advanced solid tumor such as melanoma, head and neck, liver or kidney cancer. Each CDR3 is given with its conserved first and last residue. D genes are given only for firm matches. Only some rows state a clone size, as once, few, many or a class for expanded clones.

abundance: -; v_gene: TRBV2; d_gene: -; j_gene: TRBJ2-3; CDR3nt: TGTGCCAGCAGAGACAGGCTTAGCACAGATACGCAGTATTTT; CDR3aa: CASRDRLSTDTQYF
abundance: -; v_gene: TRBV2; d_gene: TRBD1; j_gene: TRBJ2-2; CDR3nt: TGTGCCAGCAACTACAGGGGCGGGAACACCGGGGAGCTGTTTTTT; CDR3aa: CASNYRGGNTGELFF
abundance: -; v_gene: TRBV30; d_gene: TRBD1; j_gene: TRBJ2-7; CDR3nt: TGTGCCTGGTCTGGACAGGGGTCCGAGCAGTACTTC; CDR3aa: CAWSGQGSEQYF
abundance: -; v_gene: TRBV16; d_gene: -; j_gene: TRBJ2-7; CDR3nt: TGTGCCAGCAGCCAATCGGTCGCCTACGAGCAGTACTTC; CDR3aa: CASSQSVAYEQYF
abundance: -; v_gene: TRBV30; d_gene: -; j_gene: TRBJ1-5; CDR3nt: TGTGCCTGGACCGGGGATAGCAATCAGCCCCAGCATTTT; CDR3aa: CAWTGDSNQPQHF
abundance: -; v_gene: TRBV10-3; d_gene: -; j_gene: TRBJ1-2; CDR3nt: TGTGCCATCAGTGAATCCGGAATTACAGGGAGTAGGGGGTATGGCTACACCTTC; CDR3aa: CAISESGITGSRGYGYTF
abundance: medium-sized; v_gene: TRBV5-1; d_gene: TRBD1; j_gene: TRBJ1-1; CDR3nt: TGCGCCAGCAGCGATACAGGGGGTACCACTGAAGCTTTCTTT; CDR3aa: CASSDTGGTTEAFF
abundance: -; v_gene: TRBV7-9; d_gene: TRBD1; j_gene: TRBJ1-4; CDR3nt: TGTGCCAGCAGCGACAGGGGGCGCGTTGAAAAACTGTTTTTT; CDR3aa: CASSDRGRVEKLFF
abundance: -; v_gene: TRBV7-2; d_gene: -; j_gene: TRBJ2-7; CDR3nt: TGTGCCAGCAGCTCGACCCGGACTGCCGAGCAGTACTTC; CDR3aa: CASSSTRTAEQYF
abundance: -; v_gene: TRBV19; d_gene: TRBD1; j_gene: TRBJ1-2; CDR3nt: TGTGCCAGTAGTCCGGACAGGACTAACTATGGCTACACCTTC; CDR3aa: CASSPDRTNYGYTF
abundance: -; v_gene: TRBV28; d_gene: -; j_gene: TRBJ1-2; CDR3nt: TGTGCCAGCAGTTATGGGCAGGGCTATGGCTACACCTTC; CDR3aa: CASSYGQGYGYTF
abundance: once; v_gene: TRBV29-1; d_gene: TRBD1; j_gene: TRBJ2-1; CDR3nt: TGCAGCGGGACAGGGGGCCTCGGAGCGGGAGGTCGGATTAATGAGCAGTTCTTC; CDR3aa: CSGTGGLGAGGRINEQFF
abundance: -; v_gene: TRBV27; d_gene: TRBD2; j_gene: TRBJ2-7; CDR3nt: TGTGCCAGCGGGATACGTGGGGGGGGAAGCTCCTACGAGCAGTACTTC; CDR3aa: CASGIRGGGSSYEQYF
abundance: -; v_gene: TRBV14; d_gene: TRBD2; j_gene: TRBJ2-3; CDR3nt: TGTGCCAGCAGCGCGGGAGGCCGCACAGATACGCAGTATTTT; CDR3aa: CASSAGGRTDTQYF
abundance: -; v_gene: TRBV2; d_gene: -; j_gene: TRBJ1-3; CDR3nt: TGTGCCAGCAGCCCCCAGGGGCCTGGAAACACCATATATTTT; CDR3aa: CASSPQGPGNTIYF
abundance: -; v_gene: TRBV4-1; d_gene: TRBD2; j_gene: TRBJ2-1; CDR3nt: TGCGCCAGCAGCCAGGGCCGCGGGAGGGACAATGAGCAGTTCTTC; CDR3aa: CASSQGRGRDNEQFF
abundance: few; v_gene: TRBV10-1; d_gene: TRBD1; j_gene: TRBJ1-2; CDR3nt: TGCGCCAGCAGTGAAGGCGGGGACAGATTC; CDR3aa: CASSEGGDRF
abundance: once; v_gene: TRBV7-6; d_gene: TRBD1; j_gene: TRBJ2-1; CDR3nt: TGTGCCAGCAGCTTAGAGACAGGGGCGATATTCAATGAGCAGTTCTTC; CDR3aa: CASSLETGAIFNEQFF
abundance: once; v_gene: TRBV19; d_gene: -; j_gene: TRBJ2-3; CDR3nt: TGTGCCAGTAGGCCGCCGGGATCAGATACGCAGTATTTT; CDR3aa: CASRPPGSDTQYF
abundance: -; v_gene: TRBV19; d_gene: TRBD2; j_gene: TRBJ2-1; CDR3nt: TGTGCCAGTAGCTACGCTCCGGGACTAGTCAGAATCTTC; CDR3aa: CASSYAPGLVRIF
abundance: -; v_gene: TRBV9; d_gene: -; j_gene: TRBJ1-6; CDR3nt: TGTGCCAGCAGCGTAGAGGACAGAAATAATTCACCCCTCCACTTT; CDR3aa: CASSVEDRNNSPLHF
abundance: few; v_gene: TRBV11-2; d_gene: TRBD1; j_gene: TRBJ1-1; CDR3nt: TGTGCCAGCAGCGCAACCCGACAGGGAGAAGCTTTCTTT; CDR3aa: CASSATRQGEAFF
abundance: -; v_gene: TRBV5-1; d_gene: -; j_gene: TRBJ2-2; CDR3nt: TGCGCCAGCAGCTTAGGCGGGTCAATGAACACCGGGGAGCTGTTTTTT; CDR3aa: CASSLGGSMNTGELFF
abundance: -; v_gene: TRBV10-3; d_gene: -; j_gene: TRBJ2-3; CDR3nt: TGTGCCATCAGCCCTGTTGCGACTGGCACAGATACGCAGTATTTT; CDR3aa: CAISPVATGTDTQYF
abundance: -; v_gene: TRBV5-4; d_gene: TRBD2; j_gene: TRBJ2-7; CDR3nt: TGTGCCAGCAGCAGGACTAGCGGGTCCTACGAGCAGTACTTC; CDR3aa: CASSRTSGSYEQYF
abundance: -; v_gene: TRBV19; d_gene: -; j_gene: TRBJ2-2; CDR3nt: TGTGCCAGTAGTATAGGGGGGCAGTACACCGGGGAGCTGTTTTTT; CDR3aa: CASSIGGQYTGELFF
abundance: -; v_gene: TRBV11-2; d_gene: -; j_gene: TRBJ1-5; CDR3nt: TGTGCCAGCAGCTTAGGGTGGGGCAGGGATCATCAGCCCCAGCATTTT; CDR3aa: CASSLGWGRDHQPQHF
abundance: -; v_gene: TRBV28; d_gene: -; j_gene: TRBJ1-1; CDR3nt: TGTGCCAGCAGTCCACCGGACCTGAACACTGAAGCTTTCTTT; CDR3aa: CASSPPDLNTEAFF
abundance: -; v_gene: TRBV6-5; d_gene: TRBD1; j_gene: TRBJ1-2; CDR3nt: TGTGCCAGCAGTCCCGGGACAGGGTCCAACTATGGCTACACCTTC; CDR3aa: CASSPGTGSNYGYTF
abundance: -; v_gene: TRBV19; d_gene: -; j_gene: TRBJ2-1; CDR3nt: TGTGCCAGTAGCAGGGCAGTAAATGAGCAGTTCTTC; CDR3aa: CASSRAVNEQFF
abundance: -; v_gene: TRBV2; d_gene: TRBD1; j_gene: TRBJ1-4; CDR3nt: TGTGCCAGCAGTCTGGACAGGGGAAGGGAAAAACTGTTTTTT; CDR3aa: CASSLDRGREKLFF
abundance: -; v_gene: TRBV30; d_gene: -; j_gene: TRBJ1-2; CDR3nt: TGTGCCTGGAGTGTTCGTAACCTAGCTAACTATGGCTACACCTTC; CDR3aa: CAWSVRNLANYGYTF
abundance: -; v_gene: TRBV4-3; d_gene: TRBD1; j_gene: TRBJ1-1; CDR3nt: TGCGCCAGCAGCCAAGAGTGGAGCGGGGACAGGGGACTGAACACTGAAGCTTTCTTT; CDR3aa: CASSQEWSGDRGLNTEAFF
abundance: -; v_gene: TRBV10-2; d_gene: TRBD2; j_gene: TRBJ2-3; CDR3nt: TGCGCCAGCCCGACTAGCGGAGCGTTGGTGGATACGCAGTATTTT; CDR3aa: CASPTSGALVDTQYF
abundance: -; v_gene: TRBV5-1; d_gene: -; j_gene: TRBJ2-5; CDR3nt: TGCGCCAGCAGCTGGGGTGGGGACGCCCTAGGAGAGACCCAGTACTTC; CDR3aa: CASSWGGDALGETQYF
abundance: -; v_gene: TRBV19; d_gene: TRBD1; j_gene: TRBJ2-3; CDR3nt: TGTGCCAGTAGTCCTGGGACAGGGGGAGGAACAGATACGCAGTATTTT; CDR3aa: CASSPGTGGGTDTQYF
abundance: -; v_gene: TRBV5-1; d_gene: -; j_gene: TRBJ1-2; CDR3nt: TGCGCCAGCAGCTCCAGCAGAAACTATGGCTACACCTTC; CDR3aa: CASSSSRNYGYTF
abundance: -; v_gene: TRBV29-1; d_gene: -; j_gene: TRBJ2-1; CDR3nt: TGCAGCTCACTATTGGAGGGGCGAACCTACAATGAGCAGTTCTTC; CDR3aa: CSSLLEGRTYNEQFF
abundance: -; v_gene: TRBV4-2; d_gene: -; j_gene: TRBJ2-5; CDR3nt: TGTGCCAGCAGCCGAAATGCCGGGGGTCAAGAGACCCAGTACTTC; CDR3aa: CASSRNAGGQETQYF
abundance: -; v_gene: TRBV5-1; d_gene: -; j_gene: TRBJ2-7; CDR3nt: TGTGCCAGCAGCCTCCTCGGACACCTCTACGAGCAGTACTTC; CDR3aa: CASSLLGHLYEQYF
abundance: once; v_gene: TRBV18; d_gene: -; j_gene: TRBJ2-3; CDR3nt: TGTGCCAGCTCACCTACAAGCGAAGATACGCAGTATTTT; CDR3aa: CASSPTSEDTQYF
abundance: -; v_gene: TRBV7-3; d_gene: -; j_gene: TRBJ1-6; CDR3nt: TGTGCCAGCAGCCCAGGGTATAATTCACCCCTCCACTTT; CDR3aa: CASSPGYNSPLHF
abundance: -; v_gene: TRBV19; d_gene: -; j_gene: TRBJ2-7; CDR3nt: TGTGCCAGTAGTATATCCAGGGATGACGAGCAGTACTTC; CDR3aa: CASSISRDDEQYF
abundance: few; v_gene: TRBV2; d_gene: TRBD2; j_gene: TRBJ2-1; CDR3nt: TGTGCCAGCAGTGGGGGACTAGCGGGAGTTATCAGAAATGAGCAGTTCTTC; CDR3aa: CASSGGLAGVIRNEQFF
abundance: -; v_gene: TRBV5-4; d_gene: TRBD2; j_gene: TRBJ2-7; CDR3nt: TGTGCCAGCAGCCACGCCCCCGGGACTAGCGGGAGTTACGAGCAGTACTTC; CDR3aa: CASSHAPGTSGSYEQYF